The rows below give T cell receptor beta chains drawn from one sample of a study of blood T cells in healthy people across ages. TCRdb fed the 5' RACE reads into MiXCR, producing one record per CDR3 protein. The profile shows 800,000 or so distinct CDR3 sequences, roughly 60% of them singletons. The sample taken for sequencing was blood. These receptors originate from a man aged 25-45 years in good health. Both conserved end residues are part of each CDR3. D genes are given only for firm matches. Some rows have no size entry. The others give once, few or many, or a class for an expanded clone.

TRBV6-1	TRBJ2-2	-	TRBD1	TGTGCCAGCAGGGCGGGACAGGATCACACCGGGGAGCTGTTTTTT	CASRAGQDHTGELFF
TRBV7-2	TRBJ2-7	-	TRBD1	TGTGCCAGCAGCTATCGGACAGGGGCCACCTACGAGCAGTACTTC	CASSYRTGATYEQYF
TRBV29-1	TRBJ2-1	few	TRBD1	TGCAGCGTCTCGACAGGGGGCGCGGGTGAGCAGTTCTTC	CSVSTGGAGEQFF
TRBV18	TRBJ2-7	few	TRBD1	TGTGCCAGCGCGACAGGGGCAACCTACGAGCAGTACTTC	CASATGATYEQYF
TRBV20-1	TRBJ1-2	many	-	TGCAGTGTTTTGTTGCGGGGAGGGGAGCACTATGGCTACACCTTC	CSVLLRGGEHYGYTF
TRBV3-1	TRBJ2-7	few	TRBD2	TGTGCCAGCAGCTCAGAGGGAGGGTACGAGCAGTACTTC	CASSSEGGYEQYF
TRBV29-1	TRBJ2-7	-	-	TGCAGCGTTAACTCCGAAAGCTCCTACGAGCAGTACTTC	CSVNSESSYEQYF
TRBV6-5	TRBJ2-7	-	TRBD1	TGTGCCAGCAGTTCCCAGGACAGGGGACCCTACGAGCAGTACTTC	CASSSQDRGPYEQYF
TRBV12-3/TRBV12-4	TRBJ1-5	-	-	TGTGCCAGCAGCCTGGAACGGCAGCCCCAGCATTTT	CASSLERQPQHF
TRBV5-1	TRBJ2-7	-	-	TGCGCCAGCAGCATAAGGGATCTCCCGTCCGAGCAGTACTTC	CASSIRDLPSEQYF
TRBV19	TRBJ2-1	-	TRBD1	TGTGCCAGTACCCCATACTGGACAGGGGAGGATGAGCAGTTCTTC	CASTPYWTGEDEQFF
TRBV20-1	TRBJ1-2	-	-	TGCAGTGCTAGACGGCCCGGGGATGGCTACACCTTC	CSARRPGDGYTF
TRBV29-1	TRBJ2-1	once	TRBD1	TGCAGCGTAAAGAGGGGACAGGGGGCCAATGAGCAGTTCTTC	CSVKRGQGANEQFF
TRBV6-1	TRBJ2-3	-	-	TGTGCCAGCAGTGATACGATTGGGGGGGGCGGTTCGGGTGATACGCAGTATTTT	CASSDTIGGGGSGDTQYF
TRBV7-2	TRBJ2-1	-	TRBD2	TGTGCCAGCAGCCTAGCGGGAGTGGAGAATGAGCAGTTCTTC	CASSLAGVENEQFF
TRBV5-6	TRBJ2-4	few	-	TGTGCCAGCAGCTTGGAGGGGGGAAACATTCAGTACTTC	CASSLEGGNIQYF
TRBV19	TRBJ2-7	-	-	TGTGCCAGTAGTTATCGGGATCAAAAAGGGGCAACCGAGCAGTACTTC	CASSYRDQKGATEQYF
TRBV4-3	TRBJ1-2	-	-	TGCGCCAGCAGCCAACACAGGGCAGTCTATGGCTACACCTTC	CASSQHRAVYGYTF
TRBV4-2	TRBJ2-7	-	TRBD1	TGTGCCAGCAGCCAAGCCGGGACAGGGACCTACGAGCAGTACTTC	CASSQAGTGTYEQYF
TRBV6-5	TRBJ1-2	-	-	TGTGCCAGCAGTTCCATAGGGAGGCATGGCTACACCTTC	CASSSIGRHGYTF
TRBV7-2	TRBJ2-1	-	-	TGTGCCAGCAGCTTAGCCAGAAGCTCCTACAATGAGCAGTTCTTC	CASSLARSSYNEQFF
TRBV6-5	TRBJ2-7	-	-	TGTGCCAGCAGTTACTCGATCGCTGAAACCTACGAGCAGTACTTC	CASSYSIAETYEQYF
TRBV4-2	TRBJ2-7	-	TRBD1	TGTGCCAGCAGCCAAGTTGGGACAGGGGTCCGCGAGCAGTACTTC	CASSQVGTGVREQYF
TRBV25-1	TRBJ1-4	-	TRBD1	TGTGCCAGCAGTCGGGGCAGGGGGACTGCAACTAATGAAAAACTGTTTTTT	CASSRGRGTATNEKLFF
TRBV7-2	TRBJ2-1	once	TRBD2	TGTGCCAGCAGCCCGGGAGGGCGGGCGTCCTACAATGAGCAGTTCTTC	CASSPGGRASYNEQFF
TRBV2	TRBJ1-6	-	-	TGTGCCAGCAGGGGGGGAGAGTACTCACCCCTCCACTTT	CASRGGEYSPLHF
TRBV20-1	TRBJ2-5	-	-	TGCAGTGCTAGAGATGGAGGCACAGACACCCGGGAGACCCAGTACTTC	CSARDGGTDTRETQYF
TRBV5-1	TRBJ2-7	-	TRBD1	TGCGCCAGCAGCTTGCAGGGGGCGGCTGACGAGCAGTACTTC	CASSLQGAADEQYF
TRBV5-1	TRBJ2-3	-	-	TGCGCCAGCAGCTTATCAACAAATCAGAGGGCAGATACGCAGTATTTT	CASSLSTNQRADTQYF
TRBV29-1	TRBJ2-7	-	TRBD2	TGCAGCGTCACACTAGCGGGGGGGCGCGGCCAGTACTTC	CSVTLAGGRGQYF
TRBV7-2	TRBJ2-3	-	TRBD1	TGTGCCAGCAGCGCTTCCGGGACAGGATATGGAGATACGCAGTATTTT	CASSASGTGYGDTQYF
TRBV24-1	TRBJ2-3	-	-	TGTGCCACCAGTGATTTCGGCCTAAGCACAGATACGCAGTATTTT	CATSDFGLSTDTQYF
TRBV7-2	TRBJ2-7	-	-	TGTGCCAGCAGCTTATTTGGGAGGGGGACAGTAAGCTACGAGCAGTACTTC	CASSLFGRGTVSYEQYF
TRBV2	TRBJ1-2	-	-	TGTGCCAGCAGTGAGCAAGGGGATAACTATGGCTACACCTTC	CASSEQGDNYGYTF
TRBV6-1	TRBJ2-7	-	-	TGTGCCAGCAGAGGAACTGCGGGACAGAACTACGAGCAGTACTTC	CASRGTAGQNYEQYF
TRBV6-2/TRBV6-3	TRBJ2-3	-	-	TGTGCCAGCAGTTTGATAGGAGACCCCCCAGATACGCAGTATTTT	CASSLIGDPPDTQYF
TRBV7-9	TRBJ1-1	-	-	TGTGCCAGCAGCCGTTTCGAGGACACTGAAGCTTTCTTT	CASSRFEDTEAFF
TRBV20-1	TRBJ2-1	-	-	TGCAGTGCTAGAGCAGGGGCTGGCTCCTACAATGAGCAGTTCTTC	CSARAGAGSYNEQFF
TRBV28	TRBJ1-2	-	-	TGTGCCAGCAGTCCCCCCCGTGGGGGGGCGGGTTATGGCTACACCTTC	CASSPPRGGAGYGYTF
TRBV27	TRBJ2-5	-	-	TGTGCCAGCAGTGGCCTGGGCGGATCCGTTGAGACCCAGTACTTC	CASSGLGGSVETQYF
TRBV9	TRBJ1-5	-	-	TGTGCCAGCAGCGTGACGGGTGTTGGACAGCCCCAGCATTTT	CASSVTGVGQPQHF
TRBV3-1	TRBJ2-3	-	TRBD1	TGTGCCAGCAGCCAAGGGGGGACAGGGGGCACAGATACGCAGTATTTT	CASSQGGTGGTDTQYF
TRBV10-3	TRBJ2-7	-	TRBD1	TGTGCCATCAGCGGGACAGGGGCTTCCTACGAGCAGTACTTC	CAISGTGASYEQYF
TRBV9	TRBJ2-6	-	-	TGTGCCAGCAGCGTAGGGTCAATCGTCTCTGGGGCCAACGTCCTGACTTTC	CASSVGSIVSGANVLTF
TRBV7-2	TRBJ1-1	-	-	TGTGCCAGCAGCGCTTATTCCTCCATGGCTTTCTTT	CASSAYSSMAFF
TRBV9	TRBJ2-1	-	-	TGTGCCAGCAGCTCTTATGCGAGGGGCGATGAGCAGTTCTTC	CASSSYARGDEQFF
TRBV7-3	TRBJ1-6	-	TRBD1	TGTGCCAGCAGCCTAGTGACAGGGGGGGATTCACCCCTCCACTTT	CASSLVTGGDSPLHF
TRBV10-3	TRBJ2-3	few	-	TGTGCCATCAGTGAGTCGACGGATGCAGATACGCAGTATTTT	CAISESTDADTQYF
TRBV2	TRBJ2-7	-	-	TGTGCCAGCAGCCGAGATCTCGGGAAGGGCTACGAGCAGTACTTC	CASSRDLGKGYEQYF
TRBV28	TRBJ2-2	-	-	TGTGCCAGCGGTCGGGGAAGCACCGGGGAGCTGTTTTTT	CASGRGSTGELFF
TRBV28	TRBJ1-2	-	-	TGTGCCAGCAGTTCGACAGCTTTCCATGGCTACACCTTC	CASSSTAFHGYTF
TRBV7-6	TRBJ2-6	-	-	TGTGCCAGCAAAGGGCTGGGGGCCAACGTCCTGACTTTC	CASKGLGANVLTF
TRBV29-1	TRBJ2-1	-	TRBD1	TGCAGCACCGACTCGGCGACAGGGGACTACAATGAGCAGTTCTTC	CSTDSATGDYNEQFF
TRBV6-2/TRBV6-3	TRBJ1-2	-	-	TGTGCCAGCAGTGCCTCACAGGGCCCGGGCTACACCTTC	CASSASQGPGYTF
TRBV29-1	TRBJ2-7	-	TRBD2	TGCAGCGTCCGGCGCAGCGGGACTGCCGAGCAGTACTTC	CSVRRSGTAEQYF
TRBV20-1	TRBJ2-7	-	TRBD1	TGCAGTGCCAATACCCCGACAGGGGAGGTTTCCTACGAGCAGTACTTC	CSANTPTGEVSYEQYF
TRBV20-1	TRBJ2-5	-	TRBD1	TGCAGTGCTTACCAGGGGGCGAGCAACCAAGAGACCCAGTACTTC	CSAYQGASNQETQYF